This T cell receptor (beta chain) was sequenced during a study of T cell responses to AZD1222 COVID-19 vaccine. There are 16 residues in the CDR3. CDR1 LGHDT and CDR2 YNNKEL come from the germline V gene (reference sequence). The trim removed 0 bases at V and 0 bases at J, leaving 3 bases unmatched. Here immunoSEQ multiplex PCR was the method, and the copy in TCRdb shows in-frame clones only, minus some. The top ten clones hold more than 10% of a sample with over 100,000 clones, roughly 86% of them seen once. Study-wide results and caveats: The donor cohort was predominantly white British with a female majority, and clonal diversity may have been underestimated. Increases in Spike-specific TCR breadth and depth were seen after two AZD1222 doses. Without day 14 samples, only post-peak T cell repertoires were studied.

With respect to this clone: The antigen remains unidentified.

V gene TRBV3-1 (or the pseudogene TRBV3-2) combines with J gene TRBJ1-1, with 8 positions matching TRBD1. This material consisted of peripheral blood, taken on day 0 of AZD1222 vaccination. The TCR originated in an adult in good health. This CDR3 reads CASSQDWGQVNTEAFF. CDR3 DNA sequence: TGTGCCAGCAGCCAAGATTGGGGACAGGTGAACACTGAAGCTTTCTTT.